The next 5 T cell receptor beta chains were all read from a single sample in a study of shared clonotypes between healthy human individuals. Here immunoSEQ multiplex PCR was the method, and the copy in TCRdb shows in-frame clones only, minus some. The sample contains about 1 million clones, more than 60% of which appear only once. The sequenced sample consisted of memory CD4+ T cells sorted from blood. Subset defined: CD45RA-negative fraction. Receptor source: a man younger than 35 in good health.

The gene calls are TRBV6-5 and TRBJ2-7; 10 bases align to TRBD2. J was trimmed by 2 bases and V by 0 bases; bases with no gene match: 4. CDR3 size: 16 residues. CDR1 is MNHEY, CDR2 SVGAGI, per germline. The CDR3 protein is CASSYSDTSGTYEQYF. In DNA form, the CDR3 reads TGTGCCAGCAGTTACTCCGATACTAGCGGGACCTACGAGCAGTACTTC.

This rearrangement joins TRBV5-5 to TRBJ1-1, with 8 bases identical to TRBD1. Germline CDR1 and CDR2: SGHKS and YYEKEE (reference sequence). With V trimmed by 0 bases and J by 5 bases, 3 bases remained unmatched. The CDR3 has 14 amino acids. The chain's CDR3 is CASSLAGGVTEAFF. The CDR3 region has the DNA TGTGCCAGCAGCTTGGCAGGGGGCGTTACTGAAGCTTTCTTT.

The chain couples TRBV7-2 to TRBJ2-3, with 8 positions matching TRBD1. Germline loops: CDR1 SGHTA, CDR2 FQGNSA. V gave up 5 bases and J gave up 6 bases; unmatched junction bases: 7. CDR3 size: 14 residues. CDR3 in DNA: TGTGCCAGCAGCACGGGACAGGTTTCCGATACGCAGTATTTT. Translating gives CASSTGQVSDTQYF.

V usage is TRBV9 and J usage is TRBJ1-4; D is perhaps TRBD1 (6 bases). The germline V gene has CDR1 SGDLS and CDR2 YYNGEE. Between the trimmed V and J ends, which lost 4 bases and 8 bases, there was a span of 21 bases. The CDR3 is made up of 16 amino acids. CDR3 bases: TGTGCCAGCAGCCCCAACGTGGGACAAAAAGGCGAAAAACTGTTTTTT. This encodes CASSPNVGQKGEKLFF.

This clone came up once. The chain recombines TRBV27 with TRBJ2-6, with D hard to call. This CDR3 comprises 15 residues. Germline-derived CDR1 and CDR2 are MNHEY and SMNVEV (reference sequence). V was trimmed by 7 bases and J by 2 bases, leaving 12 bases between them. The CDR3 DNA is TGTGCCAGCAAAAGAGAGCCCACTGGGGCCAACGTCCTGACTTTC. It yields the protein CASKREPTGANVLTF.